The 29 T cell receptor beta chains below come from one sample, sequenced in a study of T cell responses to AZD1222 COVID-19 vaccine. Data came from immunoSEQ multiplex PCR; TCRdb stores just in-frame clones and leaves some out. The sample has some 120,000 clones, 85% to 95% seen once; the top ten hold under 3.5%. Sequencing was performed on peripheral blood, taken on day 0 of AZD1222 vaccination. These receptor sequences come from an adult in good health.

This clone has only one observation. This sequence joins TRBV24-1 and TRBJ2-7; D not resolved. Germline CDR1 reads KGHDR; CDR2 reads SFDVKD. The V and J ends lost 5 bases and 6 bases respectively, with 13 bases between them. The CDR3 has 13 residues. The CDR3 sequence is CATSVDNLGEQYF. CDR3 bases: TGTGCCACCAGTGTGGATAACTTGGGCGAGCAGTACTTC.

In this sample, this clone is medium-sized. The J gene is TRBJ2-3, the V gene TRBV3-1 (or the pseudogene TRBV3-2); D unresolved. Between the trimmed V and J ends, which lost 2 bases and 2 bases, there was a span of 11 bases. Germline CDR1 and CDR2: LGHDT and YNNKEL (reference sequence). The CDR3 extends over 15 amino acids. CDR3: CASSQTGAATDTQYF. The CDR3, as DNA: TGTGCCAGCAGCCAAACGGGCGCCGCCACAGATACGCAGTATTTT.

The rearrangement joins TRBV29-1 to TRBJ1-2; D remains unclear. CDR1 SQVTM and CDR2 ANQGSEA come from the germline V gene. The CDR3 sequence is 13 residues long. The V gene lost 3 bases and the J gene lost 0 bases, with 8 bases spanning the gap. The CDR3 bases are TGCAGCGTTGACCCGGGTTCTAACTATGGCTACACCTTC. Translation: CSVDPGSNYGYTF.

CDR3 loop: CASSDSGAEKAFF. CDR3 coding DNA: TGTGCCAGCAGCGACTCCGGTGCAGAGAAAGCTTTCTTT. V gene TRBV7-9 combines with J gene TRBJ1-1; no firm D call. V was cut by 5 bases and J by 9 bases, with 16 bases left in between. Germline V CDR1 and CDR2: SEHNR, FQNEAQ (reference sequence). CDR3 length: 13 amino acids.

The rearrangement links TRBV4-1 to TRBJ2-2; either TRBD1 or TRBD2 may fit D (6 bases each). Trimming took off 0 bases at V and 0 bases at J, with 17 bases between the two ends. The CDR3 spans 19 residues. Germline CDR1 MGHRA, CDR2 YSYEKL. The CDR3 coding sequence is TGCGCCAGCAGCCAAGAACCTCGGGGGCGGGACGCGAACACCGGGGAGCTGTTTTTT. It encodes CASSQEPRGRDANTGELFF.

V usage is TRBV21-1 and J usage is TRBJ1-2; no check of the table's D call, TRBD1, against the DNA was made. TRBV21-1 is tagged as a pseudogene. This CDR3 has 14 residues. CDR3 bases: TGTGCCAGCGGACGGGACACTGCAAACTATGGCTACACCTTC. Protein: CASGRDTANYGYTF.

V is TRBV9 and J is TRBJ2-3; no definite D call. The CDR3 is 14 residues long. Germline loops: CDR1 SGDLS, CDR2 YYNGEE. Between the trimmed V and J ends, which lost 3 bases and 2 bases, there was a span of 10 bases. This CDR3 is CASSERSLTDTQYF. In DNA, the CDR3 is TGTGCCAGCAGCGAGAGAAGTCTCACAGATACGCAGTATTTT.

This clone was observed once. J is TRBJ2-2 and V is TRBV19, with TRBD1 as a possible D gene (6 bases). Germline V gives CDR1 LNHDA, CDR2 SQIVND (reference sequence). The CDR3 is 16 amino acids. V lost 2 bases and J lost 5, with 15 bases in between. The CDR3 region is CASSIIRGRGTGELFF. In DNA, the CDR3 is TGTGCCAGTAGTATAATAAGGGGGAGAGGTACCGGGGAGCTGTTTTTT.

Only a few counts were recorded for this clone. The rearrangement links TRBV27 to TRBJ2-3; the D call may be TRBD1 or TRBD2 (5 bases each). The CDR3 runs 13 residues. CDR1 and CDR2 from the germline V gene are MNHEY and SMNVEV (reference sequence). V was shortened by 2 bases and J by 2 bases, with 5 bases between the two germline ends. The CDR3 region is CASSLGTTDTQYF. The CDR3 DNA reads as TGTGCCAGCAGTTTAGGGACCACAGATACGCAGTATTTT.

This clone was picked up one time. This chain joins TRBV2 and TRBJ2-1, with 7 bases identical to TRBD1. Germline trimming cut 5 bases from V and 6 bases from J; bases unmatched to any gene: 4. The CDR3 is made up of 13 amino acids. In germline, CDR1 is SNHLY, CDR2 FYNNEI. CDR3 in DNA: TGTGCCAGCAGTCCGGGACAGTTCAATGAGCAGTTCTTC. It yields the protein CASSPGQFNEQFF.

The chain uses TRBV28 and TRBJ2-7, with D tentatively TRBD1 or TRBD2 (5 bases each). CDR1 and CDR2 (germline): MDHEN, SYDVKM. Trimming pared 5 bases from V and 3 bases from J, leaving 14 bases between. This CDR3 has 14 residues. DNA of the CDR3: TGTGCCAGCAGTCGCCGGGGCAGGAGCTACGAGCAGTACTTC. Translation: CASSRRGRSYEQYF.

The chain has TRBV4-2 and TRBJ2-1; 9 nucleotides line up with TRBD2. Trimming cost V 0 bases and J 4 bases; bases outside gene matches: 7. This CDR3 has 17 amino acids. Germline values: CDR1 LGHNA, CDR2 YNFKEQ. CDR3 coding DNA: TGTGCCAGCAGCCAAGATCTTGGGACTAGCAGATACAATGAGCAGTTCTTC. This translates into CASSQDLGTSRYNEQFF.

The rearrangement links TRBV25-1 to TRBJ2-6; perhaps TRBD1 as D (6 bases). Per germline, CDR1 MGHDK and CDR2 SYGVNS. The V and J ends lost 3 bases and 0 bases respectively, with 12 bases between them. This CDR3 region has 17 residues. CDR3 amino acids: CASSEDRLSSGANVLTF. The CDR3 DNA is TGTGCCAGCAGTGAGGACAGACTAAGCTCTGGGGCCAACGTCCTGACTTTC.

The rearrangement links TRBV4-1 to TRBJ1-1; D call uncertain. CDR1 is MGHRA and CDR2 is YSYEKL in the germline V gene. The CDR3 is made up of 13 amino acids. Trimming cost V 2 bases and J 6 bases, with 10 bases left between them. This CDR3 is CASSQMGGPEAFF. Here the CDR3 DNA reads TGCGCCAGCAGCCAAATGGGAGGCCCTGAAGCTTTCTTT.

The V and J genes are TRBV30 and TRBJ1-1; D call uncertain. Germline CDR1 is GTSNPN and CDR2 is SVGIG (reference sequence). This CDR3 region has 12 residues. V was clipped by 0 bases and J by 2 bases, with 4 bases between them. The CDR3 reads CAWSVRNTEAFF. CDR3 DNA sequence: TGTGCCTGGAGTGTACGAAACACTGAAGCTTTCTTT.

V usage is TRBV14 and J usage is TRBJ2-7; D call uncertain. Germline CDR1 reads SGHDN; CDR2 reads FVKESK. V was cut by 0 bases and J by 7 bases, with 10 bases left in between. This CDR3 is 13 amino acids long. In DNA form, the CDR3 reads TGTGCCAGCAGCCAAGAACTCCGCTTGGAGCAGTACTTC. This encodes CASSQELRLEQYF.

The CDR3 sequence is CSTYTIYGYTF. In nucleotides, the CDR3 is TGCAGTACGTACACGATCTATGGCTACACCTTC. The V and J genes are TRBV20-1 and TRBJ1-2; no clear D. This CDR3 is built from 11 residues. Trimming removed 8 bases at V and 4 bases at J, with 11 bases between. Per germline, CDR1 DFQATT and CDR2 SNEGSKA (reference sequence).

This chain connects TRBV7-6 to TRBJ2-7, with a tentative D call TRBD1 (6 bases). Germline V gene lookup returns CDR1 SGHVS and CDR2 FNYEAQ. This CDR3 spans 14 amino acids. Trimming left V 2 bases short and J 3 bases short, with 11 bases between. CDR3 in amino acids: CASSLQDSRYEQYF. The CDR3 nucleotides read TGTGCCAGCAGCTTACAGGACAGTCGCTACGAGCAGTACTTC.

The chain employs TRBV5-1 and TRBJ2-5; D not certain. Germline V gene data show CDR1 as SGHRS and CDR2 as YFSETQ. This CDR3 spans 13 amino acids. The V and J ends lost 4 bases and 0 bases respectively, with 7 bases between them. Written as DNA, the CDR3 is TGCGCCAGCAGCCCTGGGTACCAAGAGACCCAGTACTTC. It encodes CASSPGYQETQYF.

The chain joins TRBV9 to TRBJ2-1; TRBD2 agrees at 7 bases. There are 19 residues in the CDR3. Germline V lookup: CDR1 SGDLS, CDR2 YYNGEE. V was pared by 0 bases and J by 0 bases, with 12 bases of the junction left unmatched. CDR3 protein: CASSVGSGTVMGSYNEQFF. DNA of the CDR3: TGTGCCAGCAGCGTAGGAAGCGGGACGGTAATGGGCTCCTACAATGAGCAGTTCTTC.

The chain links TRBV7-8 to TRBJ2-3, with 7 bases identical to TRBD1. Germline loops: CDR1 SGHVS, CDR2 FQNEAQ. Trimming took 5 bases from V and 2 from J; bases not matched to a gene: 7. The CDR3 consists of 15 residues. CDR3 region: CASSPGQNPTDTQYF. The CDR3 bases are TGTGCCAGCAGCCCGGGACAGAACCCCACAGATACGCAGTATTTT.

CDR3: CASSPTGNSYGYTF. The CDR3 DNA is TGCGCCAGCAGCCCGACAGGAAATTCCTATGGCTACACCTTC. This sequence joins TRBV4-1 and TRBJ1-2; a possible D gene is TRBD1 (6 bases). The germline V gene has CDR1 MGHRA and CDR2 YSYEKL. The V and J ends lost 4 bases and 4 bases respectively, with 13 bases between them. The CDR3 has 14 amino acids.

The chain joins TRBV18 to TRBJ2-3, with 8 bases fitting TRBD1. This CDR3 spans 18 amino acids. The J segment lost 2 bases and the V segment lost 4 bases, leaving 14 bases of the junction unmatched. Looked up from germline, CDR1 is KGHSH and CDR2 is LQKENI. The CDR3 nucleotides are TGTGCCAGCTCACGAGACAGGGGCGACGATTACCCCACAGATACGCAGTATTTT. Its protein is CASSRDRGDDYPTDTQYF.

The chain carries TRBV7-3 and TRBJ2-1; D call uncertain. Germline CDR1 and CDR2: SGHTA and FQGTGA. The CDR3 has 13 residues. V dropped 5 bases and J dropped 11 bases, with 16 bases sitting between them. The CDR3 DNA reads as TGTGCCAGCAGCGCGAACGACTTGGCCCAGCAGTTCTTC. The encoded protein is CASSANDLAQQFF.

This clone has only a few counts. CDR3: CASSLGGDTEAFF. As DNA, the CDR3 is TGTGCCAGCAGCTTGGGGGGCGACACTGAAGCTTTCTTT. This rearrangement joins TRBV5-5 to TRBJ1-1; D possibly corresponds to TRBD1 (5 bases). Trimming shortened V by 0 bases and J by 3 bases, and 6 bases separated the two germline ends. CDR1 is SGHKS and CDR2 is YYEKEE in the germline V gene (reference sequence). The CDR3 is 13 residues long.

The chain links TRBV27 to TRBJ1-6; the D gene is possibly TRBD1 (5 bases). The CDR3 has 15 amino acids. Trimming removed 7 bases from V and 9 bases from J, with 19 bases in between. Germline-derived CDR1 and CDR2 are MNHEY and SMNVEV (reference sequence). This CDR3 reads CASKELQGPGSPLHF. CDR3 in DNA: TGTGCCAGCAAGGAGTTGCAGGGACCGGGTTCACCCCTCCACTTT.

CDR3 sequence reads: CASRREGQGLNGYTF. The CDR3 bases are TGTGCCAGCAGACGCGAAGGACAGGGGTTAAATGGCTACACCTTC. The chain is built from TRBV7-9 and TRBJ1-2; 9 bases agree with TRBD1. With V trimmed by 6 bases and J by 6 bases, 11 bases remained unmatched. CDR1 is SEHNR, CDR2 FQNEAQ, per germline (reference sequence). The CDR3 has 15 residues. The complete variable domain, with remaining parts taken from reference TRBV7-9 and TRBJ1-2, reads DTGVSQNPRHKITKRGQNVTFRCDPISEHNRLYWYRQTLGQGPEFLTYFQNEAQLEKSRLLSDRFSAERPKGSFSTLEIQRTEQGDSAMYLCASRREGQGLNGYTFGSGTRLTVV.

This chain joins TRBV5-4 and TRBJ1-1; D gene ambiguous. CDR3 size: 11 residues. Trimming cost V 0 bases and J 8 bases, with 5 bases left between them. CDR1 and CDR2 (germline): SGHNT, YYREEE (reference sequence). The CDR3 sequence is CASSLGQEAFF. CDR3 coding DNA: TGTGCCAGCAGCTTGGGACAAGAAGCTTTCTTT. Based on the CDR3 plus reference TRBV5-4 and TRBJ1-1, the full variable domain is ETGVTQSPTHLIKTRGQQVTLRCSSQSGHNTVSWYQQALGQGPQFIFQYYREEENGRGNFPPRFSGLQFPNYSSELNVNALELDDSALYLCASSLGQEAFFGQGTRLTVV.

CDR3: CASSLSLGRSYEQYF. The CDR3 DNA sequence: TGTGCCAGCAGTTTATCGCTGGGCCGATCCTACGAGCAGTACTTC. V is TRBV27 and J is TRBJ2-7; no clear D. Germline lookup yields CDR1 MNHEY and CDR2 SMNVEV (reference sequence). Trimming pared 0 bases from V and 1 base from J, leaving 10 bases between. The length of the CDR3 is 15 residues.